The entry that follows covers one TCR beta chain sequence. Its target is not known. The CDR3 runs 13 residues. Germline values: CDR1 SGHTA, CDR2 FQGTGA. The V gene lost 5 bases and the J gene lost 0 bases, with 7 bases spanning the gap. This sample is part of a study of T cell responses to AZD1222 COVID-19 vaccine. Sequenced by immunoSEQ multiplex PCR; TCRdb stores in-frame clones only, minus some. The table lists about 110,000 clones, around 90% of them singletons. Overall study findings and caveats: Vaccine-related CD4 TCRs covered spike, predominating at 160-218 and 743-854. Clonal diversity may have been underestimated, and the donors were mostly white British, with more females than males. None of the repertoires were sampled until the peak T cell response had passed.

This specimen consisted of peripheral blood, obtained 28 days after the second AZD1222 dose. The origin of this receptor is an adult who received the AZD1222 COVID-19 vaccine. The chain joins TRBV7-3 to TRBJ1-1; D perhaps matches TRBD1 (5 bases). The CDR3 bases are TGTGCCAGCAGCCGGGACGTGAACACTGAAGCTTTCTTT. Translated: CASSRDVNTEAFF.